This T cell receptor beta chain came from a study of neurological immune-mediated disorders. This clonotype was counted many times. With 10-nucleotide random UMIs included, cDNA was synthesized by 5'RACE. TCRdb passed the 5' RACE reads through MiXCR, listing each CDR3 protein once. The sample comprises fewer than 90,000 distinct CDR3 sequences, roughly 5% of which are singletons, and 7.4% rests with the top ten. V was pared by 5 bases and J by 7 bases, with 10 bases of the junction left unmatched. The CDR3 extends over 14 amino acids. The sequenced sample consisted of PBMCs. This TCR derives from a man aged 18 to 29 with multiple sclerosis. The chain has TRBV12-3 or TRBV12-4 and TRBJ2-7; 8 nucleotides agree with TRBD1. CDR3 in amino acids: CASSPTGGTVEQYF. CDR3 nucleotide sequence: TGTGCCAGCAGTCCAACAGGGGGTACGGTGGAGCAGTACTTC.